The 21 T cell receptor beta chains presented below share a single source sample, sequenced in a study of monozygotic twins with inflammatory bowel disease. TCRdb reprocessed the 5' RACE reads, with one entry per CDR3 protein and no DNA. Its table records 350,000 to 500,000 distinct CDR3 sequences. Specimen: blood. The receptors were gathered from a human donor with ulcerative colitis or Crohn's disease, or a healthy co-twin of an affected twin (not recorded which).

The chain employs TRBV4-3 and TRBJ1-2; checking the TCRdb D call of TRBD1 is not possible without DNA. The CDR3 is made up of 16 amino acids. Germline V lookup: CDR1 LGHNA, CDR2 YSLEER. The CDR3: CASSQEGGRLNYGYTF.

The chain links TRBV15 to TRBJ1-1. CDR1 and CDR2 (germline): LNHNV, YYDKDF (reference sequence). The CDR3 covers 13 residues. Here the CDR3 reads CATSIEGKAEAFF. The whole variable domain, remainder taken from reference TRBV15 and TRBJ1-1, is DAMVIQNPRYQVTQFGKPVTLSCSQTLNHNVMYWYQQKSSQAPKLLFHYYDKDFNNEADTPDNFQSRRPNTSFCFLDIRSPGLGDTAMYLCATSIEGKAEAFFGQGTRLTVV.

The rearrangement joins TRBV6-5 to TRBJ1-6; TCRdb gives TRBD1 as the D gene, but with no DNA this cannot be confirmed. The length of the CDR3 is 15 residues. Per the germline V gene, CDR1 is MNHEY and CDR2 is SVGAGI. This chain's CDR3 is CASSNRGPLQGALHF.

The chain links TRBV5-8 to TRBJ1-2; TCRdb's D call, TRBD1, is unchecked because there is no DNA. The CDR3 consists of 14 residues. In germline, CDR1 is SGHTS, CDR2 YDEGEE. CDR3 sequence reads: CASSSKGTAYGYTF.

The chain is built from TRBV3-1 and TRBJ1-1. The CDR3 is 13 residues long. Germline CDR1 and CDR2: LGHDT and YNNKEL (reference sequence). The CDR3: CAAARQMNTEAFF.

CDR3: CSARELKFYEQYF. The chain couples TRBV20-1 to TRBJ2-7. Per germline, CDR1 DFQATT and CDR2 SNEGSKA (reference sequence). The CDR3 contains 13 residues.

The CDR3 sequence is CSVPQGADTGELFF. The chain is built from TRBV29-1 and TRBJ2-2; the TRBD1 assignment by TCRdb is unverifiable without DNA. Per the germline V gene, CDR1 is SQVTM and CDR2 is ANQGSEA. This CDR3 has 14 amino acids.

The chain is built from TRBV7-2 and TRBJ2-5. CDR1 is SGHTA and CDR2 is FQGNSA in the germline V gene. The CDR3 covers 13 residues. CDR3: CASSSAYQETQYF.

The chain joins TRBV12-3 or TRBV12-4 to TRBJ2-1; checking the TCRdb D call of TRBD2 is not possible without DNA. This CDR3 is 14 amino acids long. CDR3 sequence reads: CASTSGGLVNEQFF.

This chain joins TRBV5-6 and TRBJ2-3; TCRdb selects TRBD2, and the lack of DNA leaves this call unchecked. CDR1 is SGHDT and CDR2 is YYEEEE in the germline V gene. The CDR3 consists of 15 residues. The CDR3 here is CASSLELLAGDTQYF.

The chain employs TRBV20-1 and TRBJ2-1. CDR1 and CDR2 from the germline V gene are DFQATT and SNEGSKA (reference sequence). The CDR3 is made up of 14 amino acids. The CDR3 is CSARGRGSYNEQFF.

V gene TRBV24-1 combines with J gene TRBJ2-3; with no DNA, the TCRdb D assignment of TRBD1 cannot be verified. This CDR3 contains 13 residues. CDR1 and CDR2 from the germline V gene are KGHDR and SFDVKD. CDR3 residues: CATSDQGSRAQYF.

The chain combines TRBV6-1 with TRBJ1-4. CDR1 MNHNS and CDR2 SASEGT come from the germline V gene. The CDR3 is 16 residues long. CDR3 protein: CASSEAVGATNEKLFF.

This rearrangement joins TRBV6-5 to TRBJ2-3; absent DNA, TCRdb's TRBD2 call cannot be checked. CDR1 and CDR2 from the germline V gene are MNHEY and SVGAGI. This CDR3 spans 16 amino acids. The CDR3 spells CASSYPGTQTTDTQYF.

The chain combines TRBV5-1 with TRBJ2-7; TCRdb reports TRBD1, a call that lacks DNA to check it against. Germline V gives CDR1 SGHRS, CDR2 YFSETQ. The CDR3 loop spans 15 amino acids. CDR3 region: CASSLGGGAAYEQYF.

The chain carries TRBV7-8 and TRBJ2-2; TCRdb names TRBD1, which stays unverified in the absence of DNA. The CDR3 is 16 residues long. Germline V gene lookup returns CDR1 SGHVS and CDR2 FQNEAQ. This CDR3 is CASSPRQGKNTVELFF.

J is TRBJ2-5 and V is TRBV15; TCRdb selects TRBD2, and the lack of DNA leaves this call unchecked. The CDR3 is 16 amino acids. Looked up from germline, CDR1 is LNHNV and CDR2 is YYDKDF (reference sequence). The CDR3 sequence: CATSGGLSFKGETQYF.

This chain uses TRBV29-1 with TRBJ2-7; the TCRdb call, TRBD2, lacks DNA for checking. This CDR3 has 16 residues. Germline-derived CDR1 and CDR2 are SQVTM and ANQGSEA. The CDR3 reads CSVSPYRQGVSYEQYF.

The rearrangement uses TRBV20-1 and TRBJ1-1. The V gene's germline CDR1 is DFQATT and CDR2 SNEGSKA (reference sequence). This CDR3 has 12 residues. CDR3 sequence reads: CSVDQANTEAFF.

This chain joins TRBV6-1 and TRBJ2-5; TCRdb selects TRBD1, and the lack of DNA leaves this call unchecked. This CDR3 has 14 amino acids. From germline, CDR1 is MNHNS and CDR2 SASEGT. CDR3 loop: CASRGPGPKETQYF.

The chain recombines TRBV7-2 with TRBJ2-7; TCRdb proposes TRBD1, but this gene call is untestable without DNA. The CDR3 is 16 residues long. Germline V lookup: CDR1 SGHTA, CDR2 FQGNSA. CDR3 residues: CASSLAGTIDLREQYF.